This entry is about one TCR beta chain. Between the trimmed V and J ends, which lost 4 bases and 6 bases, there was a span of 21 bases. The CDR3 sequence is 16 residues long. Germline loops: CDR1 SGDLS, CDR2 YYNGEE. These data originate in a study of T-cell memory formation after mild COVID-19. TCRdb passed the 5' RACE reads through MiXCR, listing each CDR3 protein once. The sample lists about 400,000 distinct CDR3 sequences, 15% to 20% occurring once. The sample was PBMCs or a T cell subset sorted from them (not recorded which). This chain joins TRBV9 and TRBJ2-3; D could derive from TRBD1 or TRBD2 (5 bases each). The sequence derives from a man younger than 30 who had mild COVID-19 (a few samples of this study predate the infection). Cell type and time point are not known. CDR3 sequence: CASSPLRDPGWDTQYF. In nucleotides, the CDR3 is TGTGCCAGCAGCCCCTTAAGGGACCCCGGGTGGGATACGCAGTATTTT.